The 27 T cell receptor beta chains below were found in one sample sequenced in a study of early T cells in non-severe SARS-CoV-2 infection. TCRdb passed the 5' RACE reads through MiXCR, listing each CDR3 protein once. There are around 30,000 distinct CDR3 sequences in the sample; around 6% occur only once, and approximately 13% lies in the top ten. Material: whole blood. The receptors shown here come from an adult who was a healthcare worker with PCR-confirmed SARS-CoV-2 infection or an uninfected control (not recorded which).

At least ten counts were recorded for this clonotype. V gene TRBV5-6 combines with J gene TRBJ1-6; tentative D call: TRBD1 (6 bases). The length of the CDR3 is 16 residues. The germline gives CDR1 SGHDT, CDR2 YYEEEE. V dropped 0 bases and J dropped 7 bases, with 14 bases sitting between them. CDR3 residues: CASSLARGRGNSPLHF. The CDR3 DNA is TGTGCCAGCAGCTTGGCCAGGGGACGGGGAAATTCACCCCTCCACTTT.

This clonotype appeared many times. The rearrangement uses TRBV5-1 and TRBJ2-1; 8 nucleotides agree with TRBD1. J was trimmed by 2 bases and V by 0 bases; bases with no gene match: 4. This CDR3 comprises 16 residues. CDR1 and CDR2 from the germline V gene are SGHRS and YFSETQ. The CDR3 nucleotides read TGCGCCAGCAGCTTGGAGCAGGGGGCAACCTACAATGAGCAGTTCTTC. It specifies CASSLEQGATYNEQFF. Full variable domain (missing parts from reference TRBV5-1 and TRBJ2-1): KAGVTQTPRYLIKTRGQQVTLSCSPISGHRSVSWYQQTPGQGLQFLFEYFSETQRNKGNFPGRFSGRQFSNSRSEMNVSTLELGDSALYLCASSLEQGATYNEQFFGPGTRLTVL.

This clonotype has a count of ten or more. The chain couples TRBV2 to TRBJ2-7, with D perhaps matching TRBD2 (6 bases). V was shortened by 9 bases and J by 3 bases, with 24 bases between the two germline ends. Germline CDR1 SNHLY, CDR2 FYNNEI. This CDR3 region has 16 residues. The CDR3 is CASQSTSRRGVYEQYF. The CDR3 DNA follows: TGTGCCAGTCAATCCACCTCCCGGAGGGGCGTCTACGAGCAGTACTTC.

This clonotype was counted between two and nine times. J is TRBJ2-1 and V is TRBV2, with 8 bases aligning to TRBD2. The V gene end was trimmed by 8 bases and the J gene end by 4 bases; junction bases not matched to a gene: 7. The CDR3 spans 14 residues. The germline CDR1 and CDR2 sequences are SNHLY and FYNNEI. The CDR3 sequence: CASLGAGGYNEQFF. The CDR3 nucleotides read TGTGCCAGCCTTGGGGCGGGGGGATACAATGAGCAGTTCTTC.

This clonotype was found many times. The rearrangement uses TRBV5-6 and TRBJ1-1; D is unclear. Per germline, CDR1 SGHDT and CDR2 YYEEEE. V dropped 3 bases and J dropped 5 bases, with 11 bases sitting between them. The CDR3 consists of 13 residues. The CDR3 region is CASSWEWRTEAFF. The CDR3 DNA is TGTGCCAGCAGCTGGGAGTGGCGGACTGAAGCTTTCTTT.

A few counts support this clonotype. This sequence joins TRBV27 and TRBJ2-3; perhaps D is TRBD1 or TRBD2 (5 bases each). The V end lost 6 bases, the J end lost 4 bases, and 20 bases lay between the germline ends. The CDR3 has 16 amino acids. The germline CDR1 and CDR2 sequences are MNHEY and SMNVEV (reference sequence). The CDR3 here is CASSPTGPWGADTQYF. The CDR3 nucleotides read TGTGCCAGCAGCCCCACGGGGCCCTGGGGCGCAGATACGCAGTATTTT.

In its sample, this clonotype was seen many times. CDR3: CSVDVGEETQYF. The CDR3 DNA reads as TGCAGCGTTGATGTAGGGGAAGAGACCCAGTACTTC. The chain couples TRBV29-1 to TRBJ2-5; tentatively, D is TRBD1 (5 bases). The CDR3 totals 12 residues. Trimming stripped 3 bases from V and 3 bases from J, with 8 bases between. CDR1 SQVTM and CDR2 ANQGSEA come from the germline V gene. The full variable domain, completed using reference TRBV29-1 and TRBJ2-5, is SAVISQKPSRDICQRGTSLTIQCQVDSQVTMMFWYRQQPGQSLTLIATANQGSEATYESGFVIDKFPISRPNLTFSTLTVSNMSPEDSSIYLCSVDVGEETQYFGPGTRLLVL.

This clonotype was observed many times. The chain employs TRBV7-2 and TRBJ2-2, with TRBD2 as a possible D gene (5 bases). This CDR3 is built from 14 residues. The germline V and J ends were trimmed by 1 base and 5 bases, with 8 bases remaining between them. CDR1 is SGHTA and CDR2 is FQGNSA in the germline V gene. The CDR3: CASSLVRGTGELFF. The DNA of the CDR3 is TGTGCCAGCAGCTTAGTTCGCGGGACCGGGGAGCTGTTTTTT.

This clonotype was seen just once. The V call is TRBV7-9, the J call TRBJ2-3; D is perhaps TRBD2 (6 bases). Germline V CDR1 and CDR2: SEHNR, FQNEAQ (reference sequence). CDR3 length: 15 residues. The germline V and J ends were trimmed by 5 bases and 0 bases, with 12 bases remaining between them. DNA for the CDR3: TGTGCCAGCAGCCCCGTTCGGGGGAGCACAGATACGCAGTATTTT. This encodes CASSPVRGSTDTQYF. The full variable domain, in which reference TRBV7-9 and TRBJ2-3 provide the parts outside the CDR3, is DTGVSQNPRHKITKRGQNVTFRCDPISEHNRLYWYRQTLGQGPEFLTYFQNEAQLEKSRLLSDRFSAERPKGSFSTLEIQRTEQGDSAMYLCASSPVRGSTDTQYFGPGTRLTVL.

This clonotype was picked up many times. The gene calls are TRBV3-1 and TRBJ1-2, with TRBD1 as a possible D gene (6 bases). Germline loops: CDR1 LGHDT, CDR2 YNNKEL (reference sequence). The CDR3 extends over 14 amino acids. V shed 3 bases and J shed 0 bases, with 8 bases lying between them. CDR3 bases: TGTGCCAGCAGCCAGCGGACAGCTAACTATGGCTACACCTTC. It codes for CASSQRTANYGYTF.

In its sample, this clonotype was seen many times. This chain links TRBV7-2 with TRBJ2-7; TRBD1 matches at 9 bases. Germline trimming cut 1 base from V and 6 bases from J; bases unmatched to any gene: 1. Germline assignment: CDR1 SGHTA and CDR2 FQGNSA. This CDR3 is built from 13 residues. The chain's CDR3 is CASSLDRGREQYF. CDR3 sequence (DNA): TGTGCCAGCAGCTTAGACAGGGGGCGCGAGCAGTACTTC.

This clonotype has at least ten counts. The CDR3 sequence is CASSNWETQYF. CDR3 DNA sequence: TGTGCCAGCAGTAATTGGGAGACCCAGTACTTC. The chain combines TRBV7-2 with TRBJ2-5; unclear D gene. Deletions cut 6 bases from V and 5 bases from J, with 7 bases between. CDR1 and CDR2 (germline): SGHTA, FQGNSA. The CDR3 runs to 11 residues.

This clonotype was counted between two and nine times. The chain carries TRBV25-1 and TRBJ2-5; 7 nucleotides agree with TRBD2. V was pared by 1 base and J by 2 bases, with 1 base of the junction left unmatched. Germline CDR1 MGHDK, CDR2 SYGVNS. The CDR3 length is 14 residues. The CDR3 DNA sequence: TGTGCCAGCAGTGAATGGCGGGGGCAAGAGACCCAGTACTTC. Its protein product is CASSEWRGQETQYF.

This clonotype was picked up many times. The V call is TRBV7-3, the J call TRBJ2-6; the D is unclear. The V gene's germline CDR1 is SGHTA and CDR2 FQGTGA. With 4 bases removed from V and 3 bases from J, the gap between germline ends came to 4 bases. The CDR3 contains 13 residues. The CDR3 region is CASSSYGANVLTF. The DNA of the CDR3 is TGTGCCAGCAGCTCCTATGGGGCCAACGTCCTGACTTTC.

The J gene is TRBJ1-5, the V gene TRBV28; D may be TRBD1 (5 bases). CDR1 is MDHEN and CDR2 is SYDVKM in the germline V gene. Trimming took 5 bases from V and 2 from J, leaving 16 bases between them. The CDR3 is 16 amino acids. CDR3 nucleotides: TGTGCCAGCAGTCCAAGACGAGGGGCTGGCAATCAGCCCCAGCATTTT. Protein sequence: CASSPRRGAGNQPQHF. The full variable domain, in which reference TRBV28 and TRBJ1-5 provide the parts outside the CDR3, is DVKVTQSSRYLVKRTGEKVFLECVQDMDHENMFWYRQDPGLGLRLIYFSYDVKMKEKGDIPEGYSVSREKKERFSLILESASTNQTSMYLCASSPRRGAGNQPQHFGDGTRLSIL.

This clonotype was detected many times. The chain joins TRBV7-8 to TRBJ1-1; D is unresolved. This CDR3 region has 16 residues. Germline V gene data show CDR1 as SGHVS and CDR2 as FQNEAQ. Trimming removed 2 bases at V and 5 bases at J, with 18 bases between. The CDR3 coding sequence is TGTGCCAGCAGCTTACAAGGTGTGGCGGGTCTGACTGAAGCTTTCTTT. It is translated as CASSLQGVAGLTEAFF.

In this sample, this clonotype turned up many times. This chain joins TRBV10-3 and TRBJ2-5; D ambiguous. Germline V CDR1 and CDR2: ENHRY, SYGVKD. The length of the CDR3 is 15 residues. The V end was cut by 0 bases, the J end by 6 bases, with 14 bases between. Here the CDR3 reads CAISESTQQSKTQYF. CDR3 nucleotide sequence: TGTGCCATCAGTGAGTCGACTCAACAATCCAAGACCCAGTACTTC.

This clonotype has at least ten counts. V gene TRBV27 combines with J gene TRBJ1-3; no firm D call. CDR3 length: 16 amino acids. Germline V CDR1 and CDR2: MNHEY, SMNVEV (reference sequence). V gave up 5 bases and J gave up 0 bases, with 14 bases separating them. In DNA form, the CDR3 reads TGTGCCAGCAGTCCCCTGGCCTCTAGCTCTGGAAACACCATATATTTT. It translates to CASSPLASSSGNTIYF.

The V and J genes are TRBV7-9 and TRBJ1-2; D not certain. Trimming pared 0 bases from V and 1 base from J, leaving 15 bases between. CDR3 length: 17 amino acids. Germline V gives CDR1 SEHNR, CDR2 FQNEAQ (reference sequence). The CDR3 spells CASSLAHGPRGNYGYTF. CDR3 in DNA: TGTGCCAGCAGCTTAGCCCACGGACCTCGGGGTAACTATGGCTACACCTTC.

This clonotype was found many times. In DNA, the CDR3 is TGCGCCAGCAGCCAAGATAGACAGGCGGTCTCCTACGAGCAGTACTTC. Amino acids: CASSQDRQAVSYEQYF. The rearrangement joins TRBV4-1 to TRBJ2-7; D may be TRBD1 (6 bases). Trimming pared 0 bases from V and 0 bases from J, leaving 12 bases between. Germline-derived CDR1 and CDR2 are MGHRA and YSYEKL. The CDR3 is made up of 16 amino acids.

In its sample, this clonotype was seen many times. The chain is built from TRBV21-1 and TRBJ2-3; TRBD2, as called in the table, went unchecked against the DNA. TRBV21-1 is designated a pseudogene. This CDR3 has 19 amino acids. The CDR3 here is CASSKAPSGRARATDTQYF. As DNA, the CDR3 is TGTGCCAGCAGCAAGGCACCTAGCGGACGAGCGCGGGCGACAGATACGCAGTATTTT.

The chain couples TRBV7-9 to TRBJ2-5; perhaps TRBD1 as D (6 bases). V was trimmed by 5 bases and J by 0 bases, leaving 13 bases between them. Germline lookup yields CDR1 SEHNR and CDR2 FQNEAQ (reference sequence). The CDR3 runs 15 residues. The DNA for the CDR3 is TGTGCCAGCAGCGCAGGGGACCCGTACCAAGAGACCCAGTACTTC. Amino acid sequence: CASSAGDPYQETQYF.

This chain joins TRBV4-1 and TRBJ2-1, with no clear D. Per the germline V gene, CDR1 is MGHRA and CDR2 is YSYEKL. The CDR3 runs 17 residues. V lost 4 bases, J lost 4 bases, and 20 bases lay in between. CDR3 in DNA: TGCGCCAGCAGCCCGCGGACGCCCTACGACGATTACAATGAGCAGTTCTTC. Protein product: CASSPRTPYDDYNEQFF.

Ten or more counts support this clonotype. V usage is TRBV7-9 and J usage is TRBJ1-1; no clear D gene. With 3 bases removed from V and 0 bases from J, the gap between germline ends came to 5 bases. The CDR3 is 13 residues long. CDR1 is SEHNR, CDR2 FQNEAQ, per germline (reference sequence). DNA for the CDR3: TGTGCCAGCAGCTTCCAGGTGAACACTGAAGCTTTCTTT. It yields the protein CASSFQVNTEAFF. Full variable domain (rest looked up from reference TRBV7-9 and TRBJ1-1): DTGVSQNPRHKITKRGQNVTFRCDPISEHNRLYWYRQTLGQGPEFLTYFQNEAQLEKSRLLSDRFSAERPKGSFSTLEIQRTEQGDSAMYLCASSFQVNTEAFFGQGTRLTVV.

This clonotype rates as medium-sized (0.01 to 0.1%). The chain is built from TRBV11-2 and TRBJ2-1, with 9 bases matching TRBD2. This CDR3 is built from 16 residues. The V gene end was trimmed by 4 bases and the J gene end by 6 bases; junction bases not matched to a gene: 10. Per the germline V gene, CDR1 is SGHAT and CDR2 is FQNNGV. CDR3 residues: CASSSAGTSYFNEQFF. The CDR3, as DNA: TGTGCCAGCAGCTCCGCCGGGACTAGCTACTTCAATGAGCAGTTCTTC.

This clonotype was seen ten or more times. The chain links TRBV2 to TRBJ1-6; no clear D. Germline CDR1 is SNHLY and CDR2 is FYNNEI. V shed 6 bases and J shed 0 bases, with 12 bases lying between them. CDR3 length: 16 amino acids. The CDR3 loop is CASRGLSRSYNSPLHF. CDR3 DNA sequence: TGTGCCAGCAGGGGCCTCTCCCGCTCCTATAATTCACCCCTCCACTTT.

This clonotype was found many times. The genes are TRBV5-4 and TRBJ2-1; 10 bases are shared with TRBD2. Trimming at V came to 2 bases and at J to 4 bases, leaving 9 bases not matched to a gene. Germline CDR1 is SGHNT and CDR2 is YYREEE (reference sequence). There are 17 residues in the CDR3. CDR3 nucleotide sequence: TGTGCCAGCAGCTTTACTAGCGGGGCTAGAATTTACAATGAGCAGTTCTTC. Translated, it gives CASSFTSGARIYNEQFF.